Listed below are T cell receptor beta chains from one sample, sequenced in a study of vaccination effects on CD4 cells after COVID-19. TCRdb's copy holds only in-frame clones and misses some; the assay was immunoSEQ multiplex PCR. The data contain some 56,000 clones, about 77% of them singletons. Antigens for these TCRs are unknown. Specimen: CD4+ T cells from PBMCs cultured with HIV peptides, collected before COVID-19 vaccination. The receptors derive from a human donor who had a prior SARS-CoV-2 infection. The CDR3 runs from the conserved cysteine through the conserved F or W. A D gene is named only where the DNA matches it firmly. The size entry is marked missing in some rows and otherwise reads once, few, many or a size class.

clone size,J gene,D gene,V gene,CDR3 protein,CDR3 DNA
NA,TRBJ1-5,NA,TRBV12-3/TRBV12-4,CAFGEQPQHF,TGTGCCTTCGGAGAGCAGCCCCAGCATTTT
few,TRBJ1-6,NA,TRBV7-9,CASSSGPPKVSPLHF,TGTGCCAGCAGTTCAGGGCCGCCAAAGGTTTCACCCCTCCACTTT
NA,TRBJ2-5,NA,TRBV2,CASSRQETQYF,TGTGCCAGCAGTCGCCAAGAGACCCAGTACTTC
NA,TRBJ2-7,TRBD1,TRBV6-5,CASSYSGTGDYEQYF,TGTGCCAGCAGTTACTCTGGGACAGGGGACTACGAGCAGTACTTC
NA,TRBJ2-7,TRBD2,TRBV11-2,CASSFQGLAEDF,TGTGCCAGCAGCTTCCAGGGACTAGCGGAGGACTTC
NA,TRBJ1-2,NA,TRBV7-2,CASSLVVRVNYGYTF,TGTGCCAGCAGCTTAGTGGTCAGGGTGAACTATGGCTACACCTTC
NA,TRBJ2-1,NA,TRBV5-6,CASSFTGPYNEQFF,TGTGCCAGCAGCTTTACAGGGCCTTACAATGAGCAGTTCTTC
NA,TRBJ2-2,TRBD1,TRBV4-3,CASSQLTGGHIYTGELFF,TGCGCCAGCAGCCAATTGACAGGGGGCCATATTTACACCGGGGAGCTGTTTTTT
NA,TRBJ2-1,NA,TRBV10-3,CAIGSGQRVNEQFF,TGTGCCATCGGTTCTGGACAGCGAGTCAATGAGCAGTTCTTC
few,TRBJ1-2,TRBD1,TRBV5-1,CASSPDRGVYGYTF,TGCGCCAGCAGCCCTGACAGGGGTGTCTATGGCTACACCTTC
NA,TRBJ2-7,NA,TRBV27,CASSFVGTYEQYF,TGTGCCAGCAGTTTCGTGGGCACCTACGAGCAGTACTTC
NA,TRBJ1-2,TRBD1,TRBV2,CASSGDRNYGYTF,TGTGCCAGCAGTGGGGACAGGAACTATGGCTACACCTTC
few,TRBJ2-2,NA,TRBV6-5,CASSFQVAGELFF,TGTGCCAGCAGTTTCCAAGTCGCCGGGGAGCTGTTTTTT
few,TRBJ1-1,NA,TRBV29-1,CSATGIAAFF,TGCAGCGCGACGGGGATAGCAGCTTTCTTT
NA,TRBJ2-5,TRBD2,TRBV11-2,CASTPGAGGEETQYF,TGTGCCAGCACCCCCGGGGCGGGGGGAGAAGAGACCCAGTACTTC
NA,TRBJ2-1,NA,TRBV3-1/TRBV3-2,CASSPYSYNEQFF,TGTGCCAGCAGCCCGTACTCTTACAATGAGCAGTTCTTC
NA,TRBJ1-1,NA,TRBV2,CASSAQGNTEAFF,TGTGCCAGCAGTGCCCAGGGGAACACTGAAGCTTTCTTT
NA,TRBJ2-1,NA,TRBV7-9,CASSVWSRGSYNEQFF,TGTGCCAGCAGCGTTTGGAGCCGCGGATCCTACAATGAGCAGTTCTTC
NA,TRBJ1-3,NA,TRBV6-5,CASSYGSVPSGNTIYF,TGTGCCAGCAGTTATGGTAGTGTCCCCTCTGGAAACACCATATATTTT
NA,TRBJ2-2,NA,TRBV27,CASSLNILRQVDTGELFF,TGTGCCAGCAGTTTAAATATACTTCGACAGGTGGACACCGGGGAGCTGTTTTTT
NA,TRBJ1-2,NA,TRBV7-9,CASSLDAGYGYTF,TGTGCCAGCAGCTTAGACGCTGGGTATGGCTACACCTTC
NA,TRBJ2-3,NA,TRBV7-7,CASSLLDTDTQYF,TGTGCTAGCAGCTTGCTGGATACAGATACGCAGTATTTT
NA,TRBJ2-3,NA,TRBV18,CASSPGMQTSTDTQYF,TGTGCCAGCTCACCGGGAATGCAGACTAGTACAGATACGCAGTATTTT
NA,TRBJ2-1,NA,TRBV19,CASTPLGPGPNNEQFF,TGTGCCAGTACGCCCCTGGGTCCTGGGCCAAACAATGAGCAGTTCTTC
NA,TRBJ1-2,TRBD1,TRBV24-1,CATSMTGLYYGYTF,TGTGCCACCAGTATGACAGGGCTATATTATGGCTACACCTTC
NA,TRBJ1-5,NA,TRBV6-1,CASSEAWDTKGYSNQPQHF,TGTGCCAGCAGTGAAGCGTGGGACACCAAGGGATATAGCAATCAGCCCCAGCATTTT
NA,TRBJ2-7,NA,TRBV4-2,CASSPSLPGWGTYEQYF,TGTGCCAGCAGCCCCTCGCTCCCAGGGTGGGGTACCTACGAGCAGTACTTC
once,TRBJ2-7,NA,TRBV7-2,CASSLRASYEQYF,TGTGCCAGCAGCTTAAGGGCTAGCTACGAGCAGTACTTC
NA,TRBJ1-2,NA,TRBV2,CASIDGNYGYTF,TGTGCCAGCATTGATGGTAACTATGGCTACACCTTC
NA,TRBJ2-3,NA,TRBV6-5,CALGGGKTDTQYF,TGTGCCTTAGGCGGGGGCAAAACAGATACGCAGTATTTT
NA,TRBJ2-1,TRBD2,TRBV3-1/TRBV3-2,CASSQEKAIAGGSYNEQFF,TGTGCCAGCAGCCAAGAGAAGGCAATAGCGGGAGGGTCCTACAATGAGCAGTTCTTC
NA,TRBJ1-1,NA,TRBV7-2,CASSLGAASTEAFF,TGTGCCAGCAGCTTAGGAGCAGCTAGCACTGAAGCTTTCTTT